The subject of this entry is one T cell receptor beta chain. The antigen is not known. Repertoires were generated with immunoSEQ multiplex PCR, while TCRdb's copy carries only in-frame clones and drops some. The sample carries about 75,000 clones, roughly three quarters recorded once. This CDR3 region has 15 residues. V was clipped by 3 bases and J by 8 bases, with 19 bases between them. In germline, CDR1 is ENHRY, CDR2 SYGVKD. The data were taken from a study of memory CD4+ T cells and cytomegalovirus serostatus. Study summary: This sample comes from healthy Belgian adults, 9 CMV seropositive, 24 seronegative.

Study conclusions and caveats: The CMV-associated TCR signature appears largely within the CD4+ memory repertoire.

The sort gate was single viable CD3+CD4+CD8-CD45RO+ cells for memory CD4+ T cells. The TCR was taken from an adult in good health and CMV-seropositive. Sequenced material: memory CD4+ T cells from blood. The rearrangement joins TRBV10-3 to TRBJ1-2, with D tentatively TRBD1 (5 bases). The CDR3 here is CAISDPGKQKGGYTF. The CDR3 DNA follows: TGTGCCATCAGTGACCCTGGAAAACAAAAGGGGGGCTACACCTTC.